Presented here are 2 T cell receptor beta chains from one specimen sequenced in a study of OX40 agonist ivuxolimab in advanced cancers. Assay used: immunoSEQ multiplex PCR; TCRdb lists only in-frame clones, some missing. The sample lists 68,000 or so clones, around four fifths occurring once. Sample: CD4+ or CD8+ T cells sorted from blood, taken in a trial of the OX40 agonist ivuxolimab. These receptors were taken from an adult with an advanced solid tumor such as melanoma, head and neck, liver or kidney cancer.

The chain couples TRBV29-1 to TRBJ2-3; 7 bases line up with TRBD1. CDR3 length: 17 amino acids. Germline V gene lookup returns CDR1 SQVTM and CDR2 ANQGSEA. V lost 8 bases and J lost 5; bases outside the gene matches: 22. The CDR3 sequence: CSIVLPGQWPLGDTQYF. The CDR3 region has the DNA TGCAGCATAGTATTGCCGGGACAGTGGCCTTTAGGAGATACGCAGTATTTT.

The table lists this clone with a few counts. The chain carries TRBV5-1 and TRBJ2-5; 8 bases line up with TRBD2. The CDR3 spans 16 residues. V shed 4 bases, J shed 0 bases, and the junction held 8 bases outside the gene matches. Germline V gene sequence: CDR1 SGHRS, CDR2 YFSETQ. The CDR3 loop reads CASSPGTGGYQETQYF. The CDR3 DNA sequence: TGCGCCAGCAGCCCCGGAACGGGGGGGTACCAAGAGACCCAGTACTTC.